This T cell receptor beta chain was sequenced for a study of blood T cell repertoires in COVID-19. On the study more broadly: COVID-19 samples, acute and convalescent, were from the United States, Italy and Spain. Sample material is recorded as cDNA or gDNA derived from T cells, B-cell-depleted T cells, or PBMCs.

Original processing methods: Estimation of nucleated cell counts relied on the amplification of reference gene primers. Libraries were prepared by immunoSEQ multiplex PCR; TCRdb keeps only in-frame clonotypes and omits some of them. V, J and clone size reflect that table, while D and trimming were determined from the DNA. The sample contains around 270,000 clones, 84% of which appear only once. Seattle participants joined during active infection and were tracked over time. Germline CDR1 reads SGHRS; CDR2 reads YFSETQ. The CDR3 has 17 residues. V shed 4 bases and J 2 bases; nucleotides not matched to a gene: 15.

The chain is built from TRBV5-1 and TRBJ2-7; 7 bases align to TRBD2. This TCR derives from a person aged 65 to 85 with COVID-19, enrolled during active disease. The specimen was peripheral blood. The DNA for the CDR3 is TGCGCCAGCAGCACCCTGGGGGGGGGTGCACATCCCTACGAGCAGTACTTC. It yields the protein CASSTLGGGAHPYEQYF.